This paragraph reports one T cell receptor (beta chain). Primers included in the PCR were 60 Vbeta and 13 Jbeta primers. Clones were read by immunoSEQ multiplex PCR, and TCRdb kept only the in-frame ones, dropping some. The table includes 200,000 to 250,000 clones, around 83% detected once. The CDR3 runs 15 residues. With 2 bases removed from V and 4 bases from J, the gap between germline ends came to 16 bases. The V gene's germline CDR1 is GTSNPN and CDR2 SVGIG (reference sequence). This specimen comes from a study of cytomegalovirus exposure and HLA in healthy donors. The sequence was collected from a girl under 18 in good health and CMV-seronegative. The genes are TRBV30 and TRBJ2-3; D uncertain. Input material: PBMCs. CDR3: CAWSRVAVLADTQYF. CDR3 nucleotide sequence: TGTGCCTGGAGTCGGGTGGCGGTTTTAGCAGATACGCAGTATTTT.